The clone carrying this T cell receptor beta chain has a handful of counts. This specimen comes from a study of cytomegalovirus exposure and HLA in healthy donors. The V gene's germline CDR1 is SGHTA and CDR2 FQGTGA. The CDR3 has 12 residues. The V gene lost 2 bases and the J gene lost 8 bases, with 9 bases spanning the gap. Vbeta (60) and Jbeta (13) primers were used in the PCR. Sequencing used immunoSEQ multiplex PCR; TCRdb keeps in-frame clones, though not all of them. The table records 130,000 or so clones, roughly 81% of them present only once. This chain connects TRBV7-3 to TRBJ1-2; the D is unclear. The specimen was PBMCs. The TCR was taken from a female donor in good health and CMV-seronegative. The DNA of the CDR3 is TGTGCCAGCAGCTTAGGACGGGGAGGCTACACCTTC. Amino acids: CASSLGRGGYTF.